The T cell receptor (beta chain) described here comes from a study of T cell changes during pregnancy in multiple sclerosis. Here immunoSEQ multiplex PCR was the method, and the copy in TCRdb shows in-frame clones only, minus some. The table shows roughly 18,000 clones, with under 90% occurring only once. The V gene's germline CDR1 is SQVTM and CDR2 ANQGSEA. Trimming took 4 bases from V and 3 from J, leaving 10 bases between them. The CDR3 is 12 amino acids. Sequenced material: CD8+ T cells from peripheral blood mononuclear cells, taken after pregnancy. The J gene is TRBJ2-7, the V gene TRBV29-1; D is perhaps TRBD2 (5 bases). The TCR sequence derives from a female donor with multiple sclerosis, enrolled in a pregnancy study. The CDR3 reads CSVVASLYEQYF. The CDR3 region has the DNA TGCAGCGTTGTGGCTAGCCTCTACGAGCAGTACTTC.